This TCR beta chain was captured by sequencing in a study of T cell responses to AZD1222 COVID-19 vaccine. The data were produced by immunoSEQ multiplex PCR, yet TCRdb's version contains in-frame clones alone and is incomplete. The sample consists of around 140,000 clones, around 83% of them appearing once. Study-wide points: Spike-specific TCRs gained breadth and depth after people received two AZD1222 doses.

This clone appeared a few times. Its antigen is unknown. After removal of 4 bases from V and 6 bases from J, the junction contained 5 bases not matched to a gene. Per the germline V gene, CDR1 is SGHNT and CDR2 is YYREEE (reference sequence). This CDR3 comprises 14 residues. This clonotype originated in an adult who received the AZD1222 COVID-19 vaccine. The chain uses TRBV5-4 and TRBJ1-4; 8 nucleotides agree with TRBD1. The sequencing here drew on peripheral blood, taken 28 days after the second AZD1222 dose. CDR3 protein: CASSAKTGDEKLFF. DNA of the CDR3: TGTGCCAGCAGCGCTAAGACAGGGGATGAAAAACTGTTTTTT.